This T cell receptor (beta chain) was obtained from a study of metastatic and nonmetastatic thyroid tumors. This clone was counted ten times or more. TCRdb re-clonotyped the PCR reads via MiXCR. Seen here are 39,000 or so clones, 40% to 55% observed once, and the top ten hold approximately 25%. Germline CDR1 is MNHNS and CDR2 is SASEGT. V lost 4 bases and J lost 1, with 13 bases in between. The CDR3 totals 15 residues. No treatment had been given to any patient before thyroid surgery. The sample taken for sequencing was tumor tissue. The origin of this receptor is a male donor with papillary thyroid cancer or a benign thyroid nodule (not recorded which). Some clones in this sample may be carry-over from other donors' samples. The chain has TRBV6-1 and TRBJ1-1; tentative D call: TRBD1 (5 bases). This CDR3 is CASSVATAKNTEAFF. For the CDR3, the DNA is TGTGCCAGCAGTGTTGCGACAGCCAAGAACACTGAAGCTTTCTTT.